The T cell receptor (beta chain) described here comes from a study of Graves' ophthalmopathy and Graves' hyperthyroidism. Trimming left V 5 bases short and J 1 base short, with 18 bases between. Germline values: CDR1 SGHRS, CDR2 YFSETQ. CDR3 size: 16 residues. TCR beta CDR3 regions were amplified from RNA transcripts. RT-PCR in the first round used HTBI primers; a second-round multiplex PCR followed. In TCRdb, the multiplex PCR reads were re-called with MiXCR into one record per CDR3 protein. The data contain over a million distinct CDR3 sequences, less than 45% of them singletons. Sample: peripheral blood or thyroid tissue (not recorded which). The sequence derives from an adult man with Graves' hyperthyroidism. This chain uses TRBV5-1 with TRBJ1-2; D is unresolved. The CDR3 region has the DNA TGCGCCAGCAGTCTGCGGTACCAGGACTTTAACTATGGCTACACCTTC. Its protein product is CASSLRYQDFNYGYTF.